Following are 30 T cell receptor beta chains from one sample sequenced in a study of response to subunit inactivated influenza vaccine. Using its own MiXCR run on the RT-PCR reads, TCRdb lists one record per CDR3 protein. The sample yields 500,000 to 600,000 distinct CDR3 sequences, 15% to 20% seen once. The source was CD4+ T cells sorted from PBMCs, collected around 25 months after vaccination. These receptors originate from a man between 50 and 69 years old who received an inactivated influenza vaccine.

This clonotype was counted between two and nine times. The rearrangement links TRBV5-1 to TRBJ2-7; a possible D gene is TRBD1 (6 bases). V lost 2 bases, J lost 0 bases, and 21 bases lay in between. CDR1 and CDR2 (germline): SGHRS, YFSETQ. There are 18 residues in the CDR3. CDR3 coding DNA: TGCGCCAGCAGCTTTGGTCGTTCGGACAGCCGATACTCCTACGAGCAGTACTTC. This encodes CASSFGRSDSRYSYEQYF. The entire variable domain, with the rest obtained from reference TRBV5-1 and TRBJ2-7, is as follows: KAGVTQTPRYLIKTRGQQVTLSCSPISGHRSVSWYQQTPGQGLQFLFEYFSETQRNKGNFPGRFSGRQFSNSRSEMNVSTLELGDSALYLCASSFGRSDSRYSYEQYFGPGTRLTVT.

This clonotype was observed a few times. The V call is TRBV20-1, the J call TRBJ2-5; perhaps TRBD1 as D (6 bases). The germline V and J ends were trimmed by 4 bases and 2 bases, with 11 bases remaining between them. Germline V gene lookup returns CDR1 DFQATT and CDR2 SNEGSKA (reference sequence). The CDR3 has 13 amino acids. CDR3 residues: CSATRTVQETQYF. CDR3 in DNA: TGCAGTGCTACTAGGACAGTACAAGAGACCCAGTACTTC.

The genes are TRBV4-3 and TRBJ1-6; maybe TRBD1 (6 bases). V was pared by 0 bases and J by 3 bases, with 12 bases between. The germline CDR1 and CDR2 sequences are LGHNA and YSLEER. There are 17 residues in the CDR3. The CDR3 sequence is CASSQDLPRGYNSPLHF. DNA for the CDR3: TGCGCCAGCAGCCAAGATCTGCCCAGGGGCTATAATTCACCCCTCCACTTT.

The chain is built from TRBV28 and TRBJ1-2; the D is unclear. V gave up 8 bases and J gave up 4 bases, with 14 bases separating them. The CDR3 spans 13 residues. Germline V gene sequence: CDR1 MDHEN, CDR2 SYDVKM. CDR3 in amino acids: CASAGPKGYGYTF. Written as DNA, the CDR3 is TGTGCCAGCGCCGGGCCAAAGGGCTATGGCTACACCTTC.

J is TRBJ1-2 and V is TRBV28; D is possibly TRBD1 (6 bases). The CDR3 is 13 amino acids. The germline gives CDR1 MDHEN, CDR2 SYDVKM. Trimming left V 6 bases short and J 7 bases short, with 15 bases between. The CDR3: CASSRDTVTGYTF. CDR3 nucleotides: TGTGCCAGCAGCCGGGACACGGTAACTGGCTACACCTTC.

J is TRBJ2-5 and V is TRBV4-1; 9 positions agree with TRBD2. Trimming at V came to 1 base and at J to 3 bases, leaving 12 bases not matched to a gene. This CDR3 spans 18 amino acids. CDR1 is MGHRA and CDR2 is YSYEKL in the germline V gene. In DNA form, the CDR3 reads TGCGCCAGCAGCCAAGTGCCTAGAATGACTAGCGGAAAAGAGACCCAGTACTTC. It yields the protein CASSQVPRMTSGKETQYF.

This chain joins TRBV7-2 and TRBJ2-5; TRBD2 matches at 8 bases. From germline, CDR1 is SGHTA and CDR2 FQGNSA. V shed 1 base and J 4 bases; nucleotides not matched to a gene: 5. CDR3 length: 15 residues. In DNA, the CDR3 is TGTGCCAGCAGCTTAGGGGCGGGGGGACGAGAGACCCAGTACTTC. This sequence encodes CASSLGAGGRETQYF.

The gene calls are TRBV7-2 and TRBJ2-1, with D hard to call. Germline values: CDR1 SGHTA, CDR2 FQGNSA. The germline V and J ends were trimmed by 1 base and 8 bases, with 6 bases remaining between them. CDR3 size: 12 residues. In DNA form, the CDR3 reads TGTGCCAGCAGCTTAGTTGGACATGAGCAGTTCTTC. This encodes CASSLVGHEQFF.

V usage is TRBV19 and J usage is TRBJ2-1, with D uncertain. The CDR3 runs 15 residues. Per germline, CDR1 LNHDA and CDR2 SQIVND (reference sequence). Trimming took off 2 bases at V and 4 bases at J, with 12 bases between the two ends. The CDR3 loop reads CASSISVVYYNEQFF. DNA of the CDR3: TGTGCCAGTAGTATATCAGTGGTTTATTACAATGAGCAGTTCTTC. The full variable domain, in which reference TRBV19 and TRBJ2-1 provide the parts outside the CDR3, is DGGITQSPKYLFRKEGQNVTLSCEQNLNHDAMYWYRQDPGQGLRLIYYSQIVNDFQKGDIAEGYSVSREKKESFPLTVTSAQKNPTAFYLCASSISVVYYNEQFFGPGTRLTVL.

The chain links TRBV7-2 to TRBJ1-1; the D gene is possibly TRBD1 (6 bases). The ends were cut back, 1 base at V and 3 bases at J, with 15 bases in the middle. The CDR3 extends over 16 amino acids. Germline assignment: CDR1 SGHTA and CDR2 FQGNSA. The CDR3 region has the DNA TGTGCCAGCAGCTTAGTGGGGGGCAGCTGGGACACTGAAGCTTTCTTT. This translates into CASSLVGGSWDTEAFF.

This clonotype was seen a handful of times. The chain links TRBV27 to TRBJ2-1; either TRBD1 or TRBD2 may fit D (5 bases each). The V and J ends lost 10 bases and 12 bases respectively, with 25 bases between them. The CDR3 covers 14 residues. Per the germline V gene, CDR1 is MNHEY and CDR2 is SMNVEV (reference sequence). The chain's CDR3 is CATSPGFAPGRQFF. CDR3 sequence (DNA): TGTGCCACTTCACCAGGTTTCGCCCCAGGGAGGCAGTTCTTC.

This clonotype showed up just a few times. V gene TRBV5-5 combines with J gene TRBJ2-7; perhaps D is TRBD1 or TRBD2 (5 bases each). Trimming shortened V by 0 bases and J by 2 bases, and 15 bases separated the two germline ends. The CDR3 is made up of 16 amino acids. Germline V gene lookup returns CDR1 SGHKS and CDR2 YYEKEE (reference sequence). The chain's CDR3 is CASSLAAGTRAYEQYF. The CDR3 coding sequence is TGTGCCAGCAGCTTGGCTGCAGGGACGAGAGCCTACGAGCAGTACTTC.

CDR3 region: CASSPAWESYEQYF. The CDR3 bases are TGTGCCAGCAGCCCTGCCTGGGAGAGCTACGAGCAGTACTTC. This chain joins TRBV11-2 and TRBJ2-7; D may be TRBD2 (5 bases). Per the germline V gene, CDR1 is SGHAT and CDR2 is FQNNGV. The length of the CDR3 is 14 residues. V dropped 5 bases and J dropped 3 bases, with 14 bases sitting between them.

The gene calls are TRBV18 and TRBJ2-3; a possible D gene is TRBD2 (5 bases). This CDR3 comprises 14 residues. Germline values: CDR1 KGHSH, CDR2 LQKENI. V was pared by 2 bases and J by 2 bases, with 8 bases between. The CDR3 DNA reads TGTGCCAGCTCACCAGACGGGATCACAGATACGCAGTATTTT. It encodes CASSPDGITDTQYF. The variable domain in full, with the rest retrieved from reference TRBV18 and TRBJ2-3, is NAGVMQNPRHLVRRRGQEARLRCSPMKGHSHVYWYRQLPEEGLKFMVYLQKENIIDESGMPKERFSAEFPKEGPSILRIQQVVRGDSAAYFCASSPDGITDTQYFGPGTRLTVL.

This clonotype has at least ten counts. This chain joins TRBV4-2 and TRBJ2-7; TRBD2 matches 7 bases. J gave up 6 bases and V 3 bases, and 11 bases lay outside the gene matches. This CDR3 spans 15 amino acids. Germline V gene sequence: CDR1 LGHNA, CDR2 YNFKEQ. CDR3 nucleotide sequence: TGTGCCAGCAGCCAGGACCTCCGAGGGAGGGGCGAGCAGTACTTC. It is translated as CASSQDLRGRGEQYF.

This clonotype showed up many times. The chain employs TRBV25-1 and TRBJ2-1; TRBD2 might be the D (6 bases). This CDR3 comprises 16 residues. V lost 3 bases to trimming and J lost 2 bases, with 14 bases between them. Per the germline V gene, CDR1 is MGHDK and CDR2 is SYGVNS. In DNA form, the CDR3 reads TGTGCCAGCAGTGATACTTCGGGAGTCCCCTACAATGAGCAGTTCTTC. The encoded protein is CASSDTSGVPYNEQFF.

This clonotype turned up a few times. The chain uses TRBV14 and TRBJ2-5; 12 bases line up with TRBD2. V lost 4 bases to trimming and J lost 3 bases; unmatched junction nucleotides: 6. The CDR3 length is 16 residues. Germline values: CDR1 SGHDN, CDR2 FVKESK. The CDR3 here is CASSPFRTSGEETQYF. CDR3 in DNA: TGTGCCAGCAGCCCTTTCCGGACTAGCGGGGAAGAGACCCAGTACTTC.

This rearrangement joins TRBV2 to TRBJ1-2, with no clear D. Germline CDR1 and CDR2: SNHLY and FYNNEI. The CDR3 totals 12 residues. V dropped 3 bases and J dropped 7 bases, with 9 bases sitting between them. This CDR3 reads CASSESGVGYTF. The CDR3 DNA follows: TGTGCCAGCAGTGAGAGCGGGGTTGGCTACACCTTC. Based on the CDR3 plus reference TRBV2 and TRBJ1-2, the full variable domain is EPEVTQTPSHQVTQMGQEVILRCVPISNHLYFYWYRQILGQKVEFLVSFYNNEISEKSEIFDDQFSVERPDGSNFTLKIRSTKLEDSAMYFCASSESGVGYTFGSGTRLTVV.

This clonotype came up a few times. The chain carries TRBV20-1 and TRBJ2-2; weak D call: TRBD2 (6 bases). CDR1 is DFQATT and CDR2 is SNEGSKA in the germline V gene (reference sequence). The CDR3 has 16 amino acids. V lost 0 bases to trimming and J lost 1 base, with 12 bases between them. The CDR3, as DNA: TGCAGTGCTAGAGATCCGAGGCGGGAGAACACCGGGGAGCTGTTTTTT. This gives the protein CSARDPRRENTGELFF.

This clonotype has a handful of counts. The chain joins TRBV24-1 to TRBJ2-1, with D possibly being TRBD2 (5 bases). V dropped 2 bases and J dropped 8 bases, with 9 bases sitting between them. CDR3 size: 13 residues. Germline values: CDR1 KGHDR, CDR2 SFDVKD. Here the CDR3 reads CATSDSGYDEQFF. Here the CDR3 DNA reads TGTGCCACCAGTGATTCGGGGTATGATGAGCAGTTCTTC.

V usage is TRBV6-2 or TRBV6-3 and J usage is TRBJ2-7, with 10 bases fitting TRBD2. The CDR3 length is 17 residues. V gave up 0 bases and J gave up 2 bases; unmatched junction bases: 7. Germline CDR1 reads MNHEY; CDR2 reads SVGEGT. In DNA form, the CDR3 reads TGTGCCAGCAGTTACTCTCTATTCGGGACTAGCGCCTACGAGCAGTACTTC. It is translated as CASSYSLFGTSAYEQYF.

The chain recombines TRBV30 with TRBJ1-1, with D uncertain. Between the trimmed V and J ends, which lost 1 base and 4 bases, there was a span of 13 bases. CDR1 GTSNPN and CDR2 SVGIG come from the germline V gene (reference sequence). The CDR3 has 14 amino acids. DNA for the CDR3: TGTGCCTGGAGTGGATTCCCTGGGAGCACTGAAGCTTTCTTT. This translates into CAWSGFPGSTEAFF. Filled out from reference TRBV30 and TRBJ1-1, the complete variable domain reads SQTIHQWPATLVQPVGSPLSLECTVEGTSNPNLYWYRQAAGRGLQLLFYSVGIGQISSEVPQNLSASRPQDRQFILSSKKLLLSDSGFYLCAWSGFPGSTEAFFGQGTRLTVV.

This clonotype has just a few counts. V usage is TRBV7-2 and J usage is TRBJ2-7, with 7 bases aligning to TRBD1. J was trimmed by 2 bases and V by 7 bases; bases with no gene match: 11. CDR1 is SGHTA and CDR2 is FQGNSA in the germline V gene. The CDR3 sequence is 15 residues long. The CDR3 loop reads CASTLGSDRTYEQYF. CDR3 bases: TGTGCCAGCACCTTGGGATCGGACAGGACCTACGAGCAGTACTTC.

This clonotype was counted a few times. This rearrangement joins TRBV6-1 to TRBJ2-3; 7 nucleotides match TRBD1. Germline CDR1 is MNHNS and CDR2 is SASEGT. The trim removed 10 bases at V and 7 bases at J, leaving 23 bases unmatched. This CDR3 comprises 17 residues. This CDR3 reads CATAEGGGPSGLHTQYF. The CDR3 nucleotides are TGTGCCACCGCTGAAGGGGGCGGACCCTCGGGGTTGCATACGCAGTATTTT.

The chain has TRBV6-2 or TRBV6-3 and TRBJ2-7, with 7 nucleotides matching TRBD1. The CDR3 has 16 residues. Unmatched junction bases numbered 8, after V lost 3 bases and J lost 0 bases. Germline CDR1 is MNHEY and CDR2 is SVGEGT. The CDR3 DNA reads as TGTGCCAGCAGTTATGATCCGGACAGGTCCTCCTACGAGCAGTACTTC. Translation: CASSYDPDRSSYEQYF.

The chain joins TRBV2 to TRBJ2-1; 7 bases map to TRBD1. J gave up 3 bases and V 1 base, and 3 bases lay outside the gene matches. The CDR3 has 15 amino acids. Germline loops: CDR1 SNHLY, CDR2 FYNNEI. The DNA for the CDR3 is TGTGCCAGCAGTGAAGGACAGGGTGACTACAATGAGCAGTTCTTC. Translation gives CASSEGQGDYNEQFF.

The CDR3 region is CASSGGPGLEQFF. CDR3 nucleotides: TGCGCCAGCAGCGGGGGGCCCGGTTTGGAGCAGTTCTTC. The chain has TRBV5-1 and TRBJ2-1; the D gene could be TRBD1 or TRBD2 (6 bases each). The V gene lost 4 bases and the J gene lost 10 bases, with 15 bases spanning the gap. This CDR3 comprises 13 residues. CDR1 SGHRS and CDR2 YFSETQ come from the germline V gene.

CDR3 sequence (DNA): TGCAGTGCTAGAGACCTCGCTAGGGCCTACAATGAGCAGTTCTTC. Protein sequence: CSARDLARAYNEQFF. The rearrangement links TRBV20-1 to TRBJ2-1; D not certain. This CDR3 region has 15 residues. V shed 0 bases and J shed 2 bases, with 11 bases lying between them. Germline V lookup: CDR1 DFQATT, CDR2 SNEGSKA (reference sequence).

This clonotype has ten or more counts. V and J are TRBV5-1 and TRBJ1-1, with D perhaps matching TRBD1 (6 bases). With 4 bases removed from V and 10 bases from J, the gap between germline ends came to 23 bases. Germline V CDR1 and CDR2: SGHRS, YFSETQ. The CDR3 spans 15 residues. As DNA, the CDR3 is TGCGCCAGCAGCGACAGGCCGGACGGGGGCGGCGGAGCTTTCTTT. Translated, it gives CASSDRPDGGGGAFF.

This clonotype was picked up a small number of times. J is TRBJ1-2 and V is TRBV7-2; 11 bases map to TRBD1. V was pared by 3 bases and J by 3 bases, with 6 bases of the junction left unmatched. The CDR3 spans 16 residues. The germline V gene has CDR1 SGHTA and CDR2 FQGNSA. The CDR3 DNA follows: TGTGCCAGCAGCTTGCTAGGGACAGGGGGGTACTATGGCTACACCTTC. This gives the protein CASSLLGTGGYYGYTF.